Below are 18 T cell receptor beta chains sequenced from a single sample in a study of T cell changes during pregnancy in multiple sclerosis. Only in-frame clones appear in the TCRdb table, and some are missing; sequencing was by immunoSEQ multiplex PCR. The data show more than 15,000 clones, more than 75% seen once. Material: CD4+ T cells from peripheral blood mononuclear cells, obtained in the first trimester of pregnancy. The receptors were gathered from a female donor in good health, enrolled as a control in a pregnancy study.

This clone was observed once. V is TRBV4-3 and J is TRBJ2-1; tentative D call: TRBD2 (7 bases). CDR1 and CDR2 (germline): LGHNA, YSLEER. Trimming stripped 6 bases from V and 7 bases from J, with 13 bases between. CDR3 length equals 13 residues. For the CDR3, the DNA is TGCGCCAGCAGAGGGGGGGGCAGGAATGAGCAGTTCTTC. Encoded protein: CASRGGGRNEQFF.

The chain combines TRBV7-9 with TRBJ2-3, with 7 bases identical to TRBD2. V trimming: 9 bases; J trimming: 2 bases; junction bases outside the gene matches: 5. The CDR3 contains 13 residues. Germline V gene sequence: CDR1 SEHNR, CDR2 FQNEAQ (reference sequence). CDR3 residues: CASSSGPTDTQYF. The CDR3 DNA reads as TGTGCCAGTTCTAGCGGACCCACAGATACGCAGTATTTT.

The genes are TRBV9 and TRBJ2-3; 12 bases agree with TRBD2. CDR3 length: 20 amino acids. Per germline, CDR1 SGDLS and CDR2 YYNGEE. V lost 0 bases, J lost 1 base, and 12 bases stayed unmatched. This CDR3 reads CASSVGSLAGGWLGTDTQYF. CDR3 DNA sequence: TGTGCCAGCAGCGTAGGGTCTCTAGCGGGGGGGTGGTTAGGCACAGATACGCAGTATTTT.

The genes are TRBV7-2 and TRBJ1-5; the D is unclear. The CDR3 loop spans 14 amino acids. CDR1 is SGHTA, CDR2 FQGNSA, per germline. V gave up 5 bases and J gave up 7 bases, with 15 bases separating them. As DNA, the CDR3 is TGTGCCAGCAGCCCCAATAGCGTAAACCAGCCCCAGCATTTT. Its protein product is CASSPNSVNQPQHF.

The chain couples TRBV7-8 to TRBJ1-5; D not resolved. The CDR3 loop spans 15 amino acids. With 2 bases removed from V and 0 bases from J, the gap between germline ends came to 8 bases. Germline assignment: CDR1 SGHVS and CDR2 FQNEAQ. The CDR3 bases are TGTGCCAGCAGCTTATCTCTAAATAGCAATCAGCCCCAGCATTTT. Translated, it gives CASSLSLNSNQPQHF.

CDR3 DNA: TGCGCCAGCACCTGGACAGGGGACTATGGCTACACCTTC. Amino acid sequence: CASTWTGDYGYTF. This chain connects TRBV23-1 to TRBJ1-2; 9 bases are shared with TRBD1. TRBV23-1 is designated an ORF whose function remains uncertain. The CDR3 sequence is 13 residues long. Trimming cost V 7 bases and J 3 bases; bases outside gene matches: 3.

The J gene is TRBJ1-1, the V gene TRBV5-1; D is unresolved. V was pared by 1 base and J by 6 bases, with 10 bases between. CDR3 length equals 13 residues. Per the germline V gene, CDR1 is SGHRS and CDR2 is YFSETQ. The CDR3 nucleotides read TGCGCCAGCAGCTTGAAGGCGGAGGCTGAAGCTTTCTTT. As protein: CASSLKAEAEAFF.

This clone was counted a single time. The gene calls are TRBV29-1 and TRBJ2-2; TRBD2 agrees at 9 bases. CDR3 length: 14 residues. CDR1 SQVTM and CDR2 ANQGSEA come from the germline V gene. Trimming cost V 5 bases and J 5 bases; bases outside gene matches: 6. CDR3 sequence: CSVRLGLATGELFF. The CDR3 bases are TGCAGCGTTAGGTTGGGACTAGCAACCGGGGAGCTGTTTTTT.

V usage is TRBV27 and J usage is TRBJ2-2; a weak D match, TRBD2 (5 bases). The CDR3 is 17 amino acids. The V gene's germline CDR1 is MNHEY and CDR2 SMNVEV (reference sequence). Between the trimmed V and J ends, which lost 5 bases and 2 bases, there was a span of 18 bases. The CDR3 DNA reads as TGTGCCAGCAGTCCTTATACCCGCGGGTTTAACACCGGGGAGCTGTTTTTT. It is translated as CASSPYTRGFNTGELFF.

The V and J genes are TRBV27 and TRBJ2-1; TRBD2 aligns across 10 bases. The CDR3 totals 17 residues. Germline trimming cut 4 bases from V and 3 bases from J; bases unmatched to any gene: 9. Germline V gives CDR1 MNHEY, CDR2 SMNVEV (reference sequence). CDR3 residues: CASSSKKLAGNYNEQFF. CDR3 sequence (DNA): TGTGCCAGCAGTTCCAAAAAACTAGCGGGGAACTACAATGAGCAGTTCTTC.

The sample holds one count of this clone. This sequence joins TRBV6-5 and TRBJ1-5, with 9 positions matching TRBD1. V shed 6 bases, J shed 2 bases, and the junction held 5 bases outside the gene matches. This CDR3 contains 15 residues. Germline CDR1 and CDR2: MNHEY and SVGAGI. CDR3 amino acids: CASRDRGSRNQPQHF. The CDR3 coding sequence is TGTGCCAGCAGGGACAGGGGCTCACGCAATCAGCCCCAGCATTTT.

V is TRBV19 and J is TRBJ2-5, with 9 bases that match TRBD1. This CDR3 is 15 amino acids long. The germline CDR1 and CDR2 sequences are LNHDA and SQIVND (reference sequence). J lost 3 bases, V lost 6 bases, and 8 bases had no gene match. CDR3 residues: CASSLQGAGKETQYF. The CDR3 coding sequence is TGTGCCAGTAGCCTACAGGGGGCGGGCAAAGAGACCCAGTACTTC.

The rearrangement links TRBV6-1 to TRBJ1-5; weak D call: TRBD1 (5 bases). Trimming pared 2 bases from V and 2 bases from J, leaving 19 bases between. The length of the CDR3 is 18 residues. Germline CDR1 is MNHNS and CDR2 is SASEGT. The CDR3 region is CASSEYSRASHGNQPQHF. Here the CDR3 DNA reads TGTGCCAGCAGTGAATACTCCAGGGCCTCTCATGGCAATCAGCCCCAGCATTTT.

This chain links TRBV10-3 with TRBJ1-4; D remains ambiguous. Germline V CDR1 and CDR2: ENHRY, SYGVKD. This CDR3 region has 11 residues. V lost 4 bases and J 8 bases, leaving 5 bases between the germline ends. For the CDR3, the DNA is TGTGCCATCAGTGGAGGAGAAAAACTGTTTTTT. Protein sequence: CAISGGEKLFF.

V gene TRBV19 combines with J gene TRBJ2-2; D remains unclear. CDR1 is LNHDA and CDR2 is SQIVND in the germline V gene (reference sequence). The CDR3 length is 14 residues. Trimming cost V 8 bases and J 0 bases, with 10 bases left between them. CDR3 in DNA: TGTGCCAGTCAGATTTATTCGAACACCGGGGAGCTGTTTTTT. Protein product: CASQIYSNTGELFF.

The V and J genes are TRBV5-1 and TRBJ2-3, with unresolved D. Germline CDR1 SGHRS, CDR2 YFSETQ. The CDR3 is 14 residues long. Trimming took 0 bases from V and 2 from J, leaving 7 bases between them. The CDR3 here is CASSLGQYTDTQYF. CDR3 DNA: TGCGCCAGCAGCTTGGGGCAGTACACAGATACGCAGTATTTT.

Written as DNA, the CDR3 is TGCGCCAGCAGCCCGGGACAGGGGGCGGACGGGGAGCTGTTTTTT. Protein product: CASSPGQGADGELFF. The chain carries TRBV5-1 and TRBJ2-2; TRBD1 matches 12 bases. J gave up 7 bases and V 4 bases, and 5 bases lay outside the gene matches. CDR1 SGHRS and CDR2 YFSETQ come from the germline V gene. The CDR3 is 15 residues long.

This rearrangement joins TRBV11-3 to TRBJ1-6, with D possibly TRBD1 on 6 matching bases. CDR1 SGHNT and CDR2 YENEEA come from the germline V gene. The CDR3 runs 13 residues. The V end was cut by 5 bases, the J end by 10 bases, with 12 bases between. The CDR3: CASSPEQGSPLHF. In DNA form, the CDR3 reads TGTGCCAGCAGCCCCGAACAGGGCTCACCCCTCCACTTT. The variable domain in full, with the rest retrieved from reference TRBV11-3 and TRBJ1-6, is EAGVVQSPRYKIIEKKQPVAFWCNPISGHNTLYWYLQNLGQGPELLIRYENEEAVDDSQLPKDRFSAERLKGVDSTLKIQPAELGDSAVYLCASSPEQGSPLHFGNGTRLTVT.